This passage covers 23 T cell receptor beta chains from one sample sequenced in a study of beta chain features in type 1 diabetes. The antigens of these receptors remain unknown. Expressed TCRB transcripts were sequenced because the entire RNA isolate underwent reverse transcription. Method: immunoSEQ multiplex PCR; TCRdb's copy keeps in-frame clones and lacks some. Among 100,000 to 150,000 clones listed, approximately 10% were seen once. Points from the study as a whole: TCRB CDR3s were moderately but significantly shorter in Type 1 diabetes patients in all four CD4+ subsets.

Sequenced material: central memory CD4+ T cells from blood. These receptors originate from a man aged 25 to 45 with type 1 diabetes.

The rearrangement links TRBV6-5 to TRBJ1-2; D possibly corresponds to TRBD1 (6 bases). Trimming cost V 7 bases and J 4 bases, with 19 bases left between them. Germline loops: CDR1 MNHEY, CDR2 SVGAGI. The CDR3 loop spans 15 amino acids. The CDR3 DNA is TGTGCCAGCACCGCACGAGGGGGAGGGTTCTATGGCTACACCTTC. Encoded protein: CASTARGGGFYGYTF.

The J gene is TRBJ2-3, the V gene TRBV5-4, with a tentative D call TRBD2 (6 bases). The V gene lost 3 bases and the J gene lost 4 bases, with 12 bases spanning the gap. This CDR3 is built from 14 residues. CDR1 and CDR2 (germline): SGHNT, YYREEE (reference sequence). For the CDR3, the DNA is TGTGCCAGCAGCTGGAGACTAGGTTCAGATACGCAGTATTTT. As protein: CASSWRLGSDTQYF.

The CDR3: CASRSYGGNTEAFF. For the CDR3, the DNA is TGTGCCAGTAGATCATATGGGGGCAACACTGAAGCTTTCTTT. The chain couples TRBV19 to TRBJ1-1; D possibly corresponds to TRBD1 (6 bases). The ends were cut back, 6 bases at V and 2 bases at J, with 13 bases in the middle. CDR3 length: 14 amino acids. CDR1 LNHDA and CDR2 SQIVND come from the germline V gene (reference sequence).

The chain couples TRBV30 to TRBJ2-5; D call uncertain. Germline V lookup: CDR1 GTSNPN, CDR2 SVGIG (reference sequence). The CDR3 loop spans 12 amino acids. V lost 1 base to trimming and J lost 7 bases, with 10 bases between them. CDR3 amino acids: CAWSGPHPTQYF. The CDR3 DNA sequence: TGTGCCTGGAGTGGGCCCCACCCGACCCAGTACTTC.

This chain uses TRBV5-1 with TRBJ2-1; 12 bases align to TRBD2. With 4 bases clipped from V and 10 bases from J, the junction kept 9 bases outside the gene matches. The CDR3 is 15 residues long. Germline-derived CDR1 and CDR2 are SGHRS and YFSETQ. This chain's CDR3 is CASSTSSGGAEEQFF. The CDR3 DNA follows: TGCGCCAGCAGCACTTCTAGCGGGGGGGCCGAGGAGCAGTTCTTC.

This clone was counted only a few times. The chain has TRBV4-1 and TRBJ1-1; 7 bases agree with TRBD1. V was pared by 3 bases and J by 5 bases, with 12 bases of the junction left unmatched. Germline V CDR1 and CDR2: MGHRA, YSYEKL. The CDR3 runs to 16 residues. The chain's CDR3 is CASSQGLGAGGTEAFF. Here the CDR3 DNA reads TGCGCCAGCAGCCAGGGGTTGGGCGCAGGGGGGACTGAAGCTTTCTTT.

In its sample, this clone was seen a few times. The V call is TRBV2, the J call TRBJ2-7; possibly TRBD2 for D (5 bases). V lost 5 bases and J 0 bases, leaving 11 bases between the germline ends. CDR3 size: 14 residues. Germline V gene sequence: CDR1 SNHLY, CDR2 FYNNEI. The CDR3 loop is CASSLRELSYEQYF. The CDR3 bases are TGTGCCAGCAGTCTCCGGGAACTCTCCTACGAGCAGTACTTC.

This clone appeared a few times. V and J are TRBV7-3 and TRBJ2-3; D is possibly TRBD2 (6 bases). This CDR3 region has 12 residues. Deletions cut 3 bases from V and 8 bases from J, with 9 bases between. Looked up from germline, CDR1 is SGHTA and CDR2 is FQGTGA. The CDR3 sequence: CASSFRGSTQYF. The CDR3 DNA follows: TGTGCCAGCAGCTTTCGGGGGAGTACGCAGTATTTT.

The CDR3 DNA reads TGTGCCAGCAGCTGGACGACAGGGACCTACGAGCAGTACTTC. Protein product: CASSWTTGTYEQYF. J is TRBJ2-7 and V is TRBV7-2; 7 positions agree with TRBD1. J was trimmed by 2 bases and V by 4 bases; bases with no gene match: 5. CDR1 and CDR2 from the germline V gene are SGHTA and FQGNSA. CDR3 size: 14 residues.

The DNA of the CDR3 is TGCGCCAGCAGCTTGGTTCGGAACTATGGCTACACCTTC. Its translation: CASSLVRNYGYTF. V is TRBV5-1 and J is TRBJ1-2; D call uncertain. V lost 0 bases to trimming and J lost 2 bases, with 5 bases between them. Germline V gene lookup returns CDR1 SGHRS and CDR2 YFSETQ. The CDR3 is 13 residues long.

This clone turned up a few times. The V and J genes are TRBV11-2 and TRBJ1-1; the D gene is possibly TRBD1 (5 bases). Between the trimmed V and J ends, which lost 5 bases and 3 bases, there was a span of 19 bases. In germline, CDR1 is SGHAT, CDR2 FQNNGV. The CDR3 extends over 16 amino acids. The CDR3 DNA is TGTGCCAGCAGCCGGGACGGACATCCGGGGGACACTGAAGCTTTCTTT. It codes for CASSRDGHPGDTEAFF.

The V call is TRBV29-1, the J call TRBJ1-1, with a possible D match to TRBD1 (5 bases). The germline CDR1 and CDR2 sequences are SQVTM and ANQGSEA. The CDR3 extends over 12 amino acids. Trimming took off 4 bases at V and 3 bases at J, with 9 bases between the two ends. CDR3: CSVGGGYTEAFF. DNA for the CDR3: TGCAGCGTTGGGGGGGGTTACACTGAAGCTTTCTTT. Full variable domain (outside the CDR3, taken from reference TRBV29-1 and TRBJ1-1): SAVISQKPSRDICQRGTSLTIQCQVDSQVTMMFWYRQQPGQSLTLIATANQGSEATYESGFVIDKFPISRPNLTFSTLTVSNMSPEDSSIYLCSVGGGYTEAFFGQGTRLTVV.

Here the CDR3 reads CASSLAGESYEQYF. As DNA, the CDR3 is TGCGCCAGCAGCTTGGCGGGGGAATCCTACGAGCAGTACTTC. The chain uses TRBV5-1 and TRBJ2-7; a possible D gene is TRBD2 (6 bases). Germline CDR1 SGHRS, CDR2 YFSETQ. Trimming removed 0 bases from V and 1 base from J, with 8 bases in between. This CDR3 spans 14 amino acids.

The rearrangement links TRBV15 to TRBJ2-7; D might be TRBD1 (7 bases). Trimming took off 1 base at V and 1 base at J, with 14 bases between the two ends. The CDR3 has 16 residues. The germline CDR1 and CDR2 sequences are LNHNV and YYDKDF (reference sequence). CDR3 sequence: CATSRVQGGGSYEQYF. The CDR3 bases are TGTGCCACCAGCAGAGTTCAGGGGGGCGGTTCCTACGAGCAGTACTTC.

In its sample, this clone was seen a few times. The rearrangement joins TRBV6-1 to TRBJ2-7; 7 bases fit TRBD2. Germline lookup yields CDR1 MNHNS and CDR2 SASEGT. The V segment lost 6 bases and the J segment 2 bases; nucleotides outside the gene matches: 10. This CDR3 contains 15 residues. CDR3 sequence: CASSTNLGGTYEQYF. Here the CDR3 DNA reads TGTGCCAGCAGCACCAACCTCGGGGGGACCTACGAGCAGTACTTC.

The chain links TRBV7-2 to TRBJ1-3; 7 nucleotides agree with TRBD1. CDR1 is SGHTA and CDR2 is FQGNSA in the germline V gene. CDR3 length: 14 residues. V was clipped by 10 bases and J by 0 bases; unmatched bases: 6. CDR3 residues: CATQDRSSGNTIYF. The DNA for the CDR3 is TGTGCCACCCAGGACAGGAGCTCTGGAAACACCATATATTTT.

V usage is TRBV27 and J usage is TRBJ1-6; D gene uncertain. Trimming shortened V by 2 bases and J by 7 bases, and 9 bases separated the two germline ends. The CDR3 sequence is 14 residues long. CDR1 is MNHEY and CDR2 is SMNVEV in the germline V gene (reference sequence). The CDR3 DNA reads as TGTGCCAGCAGTTTAGGTAACGCGAATTCACCCCTCCACTTT. Protein sequence: CASSLGNANSPLHF.

The chain employs TRBV21-1 and TRBJ1-6; the DNA was not used to check the table's D call, TRBD1. TRBV21-1 is a pseudogene segment. This CDR3 has 14 residues. Here the CDR3 reads CASSRTAQSSPLHF. CDR3 sequence (DNA): TGTGCCAGCAGCCGGACAGCTCAAAGTTCACCCCTCCACTTT.

This clone was observed many times. The chain couples TRBV30 to TRBJ1-4; 11 positions agree with TRBD1. CDR3 length: 13 residues. Unmatched junction bases numbered 1, after V lost 2 bases and J lost 8 bases. Germline CDR1 and CDR2: GTSNPN and SVGIG (reference sequence). Here the CDR3 DNA reads TGTGCCTGGAGTCGGGACAGGGGGGAAAAACTGTTTTTT. It specifies CAWSRDRGEKLFF.

This clone was seen only a few times. This rearrangement joins TRBV23-1 to TRBJ2-5; D possibly corresponds to TRBD2 (5 bases). Gene TRBJ2-7 matches the end of the DNA better, so the J call may be wrong. TRBV23-1 is noted as an ORF with a role that remains uncertain. The CDR3 contains 13 residues. The DNA for the CDR3 is TGCGCCAGCAGTTCTCCGACGGGGTACGAGCAGTACTTC. This translates into CASSSPTGYEQYF.

This clone has only a few counts. The chain links TRBV2 to TRBJ1-5; D might be TRBD1 (5 bases). Germline-derived CDR1 and CDR2 are SNHLY and FYNNEI. The CDR3 runs 14 residues. Trimming removed 7 bases at V and 2 bases at J, with 12 bases between. The CDR3, as DNA: TGTGCCAGCACCCCCCAGGGTGGCAATCAGCCCCAGCATTTT. Translating gives CASTPQGGNQPQHF.

In the case of this clone: One end of the junction varies from germline; a read error may be responsible. The chain has TRBV7-7 and TRBJ1-5; a weak D match, TRBD1 (5 bases). Germline V lookup: CDR1 SSHAT, CDR2 FNYEAQ (reference sequence). The CDR3 loop spans 18 amino acids. CDR3 DNA sequence: TGTGCTAGCAGCTTAGGGCCAGGGCACCCAATCCACAATCAGCCCCAGCATTTT. As protein: CASSLGPGHPIHNQPQHF.

The chain combines TRBV6-5 with TRBJ2-1; D may be TRBD1 (6 bases). CDR3 length: 12 amino acids. The germline V gene has CDR1 MNHEY and CDR2 SVGAGI. V lost 5 bases, J lost 10 bases, and 12 bases lay in between. In DNA, the CDR3 is TGTGCCAGCAGTGAACAGGGCGGGGAGCAGTTCTTC. Its protein is CASSEQGGEQFF.